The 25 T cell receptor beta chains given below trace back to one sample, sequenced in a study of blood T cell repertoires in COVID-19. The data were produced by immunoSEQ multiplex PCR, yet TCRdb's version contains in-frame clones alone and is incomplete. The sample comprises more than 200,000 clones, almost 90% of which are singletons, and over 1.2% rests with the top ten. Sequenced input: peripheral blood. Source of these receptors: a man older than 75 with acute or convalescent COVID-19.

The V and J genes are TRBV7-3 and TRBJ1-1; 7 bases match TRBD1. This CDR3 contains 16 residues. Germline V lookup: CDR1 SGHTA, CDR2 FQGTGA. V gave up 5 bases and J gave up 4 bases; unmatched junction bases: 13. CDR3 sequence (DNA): TGTGCCAGCAGCCCAACCCGAGGGGGCCGAGGCACTGAAGCTTTCTTT. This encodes CASSPTRGGRGTEAFF.

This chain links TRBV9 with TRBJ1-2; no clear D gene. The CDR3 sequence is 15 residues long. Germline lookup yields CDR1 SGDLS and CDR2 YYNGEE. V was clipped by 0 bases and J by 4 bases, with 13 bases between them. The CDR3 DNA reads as TGTGCCAGCAGCGTAGCTCAGTACCCCTTCTATGGCTACACCTTC. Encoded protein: CASSVAQYPFYGYTF.

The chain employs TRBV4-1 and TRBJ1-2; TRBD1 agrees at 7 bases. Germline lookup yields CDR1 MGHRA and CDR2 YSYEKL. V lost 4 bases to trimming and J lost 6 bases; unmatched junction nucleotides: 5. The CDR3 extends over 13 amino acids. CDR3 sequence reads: CASSPTGVNGYTF. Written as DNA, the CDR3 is TGCGCCAGCAGCCCTACAGGGGTGAATGGCTACACCTTC.

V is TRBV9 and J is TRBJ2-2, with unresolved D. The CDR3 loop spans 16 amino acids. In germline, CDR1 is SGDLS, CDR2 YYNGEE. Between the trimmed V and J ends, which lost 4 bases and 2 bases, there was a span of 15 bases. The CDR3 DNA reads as TGTGCCAGCAGCCTCGATCCAGGCCGAAACACCGGGGAGCTGTTTTTT. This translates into CASSLDPGRNTGELFF.

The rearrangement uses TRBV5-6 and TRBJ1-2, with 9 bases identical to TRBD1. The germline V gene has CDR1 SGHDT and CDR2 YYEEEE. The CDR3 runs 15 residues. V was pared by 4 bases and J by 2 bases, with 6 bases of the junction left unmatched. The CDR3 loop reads CASSPAGTGNYGYTF. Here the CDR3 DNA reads TGTGCCAGCAGCCCTGCCGGGACAGGGAACTATGGCTACACCTTC.

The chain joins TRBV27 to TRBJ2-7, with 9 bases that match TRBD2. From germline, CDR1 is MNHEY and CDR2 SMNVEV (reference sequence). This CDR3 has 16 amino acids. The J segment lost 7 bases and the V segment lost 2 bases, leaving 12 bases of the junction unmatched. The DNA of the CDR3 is TGTGCCAGCAGTTTAATGACTAGCGGAGGGGAGTGGGAGCAGTACTTC. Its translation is CASSLMTSGGEWEQYF.

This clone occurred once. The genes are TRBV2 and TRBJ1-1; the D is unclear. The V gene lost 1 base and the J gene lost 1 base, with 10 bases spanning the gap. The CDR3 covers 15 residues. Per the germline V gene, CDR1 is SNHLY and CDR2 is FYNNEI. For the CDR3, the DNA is TGTGCCAGCAGTGAAGATAGGACTGCGAACACTGAAGCTTTCTTT. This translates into CASSEDRTANTEAFF.

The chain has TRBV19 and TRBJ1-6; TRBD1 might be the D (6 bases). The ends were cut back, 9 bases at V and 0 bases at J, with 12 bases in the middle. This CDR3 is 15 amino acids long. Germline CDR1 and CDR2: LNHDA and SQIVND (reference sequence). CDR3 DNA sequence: TGTGCCAGCGGACAGATGAGCTCCTATAATTCACCCCTCCACTTT. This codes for CASGQMSSYNSPLHF.

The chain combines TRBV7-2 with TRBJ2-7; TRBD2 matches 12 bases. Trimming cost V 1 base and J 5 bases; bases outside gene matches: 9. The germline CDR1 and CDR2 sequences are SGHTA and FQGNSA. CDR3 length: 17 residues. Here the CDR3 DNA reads TGTGCCAGCAGCTTAGGGACTAGCGGGATCCTCAACCACGAGCAGTACTTC. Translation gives CASSLGTSGILNHEQYF.

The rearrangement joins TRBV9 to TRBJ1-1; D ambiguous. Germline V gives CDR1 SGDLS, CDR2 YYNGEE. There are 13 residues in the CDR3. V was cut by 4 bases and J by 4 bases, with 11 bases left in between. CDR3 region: CASSRDLGTEAFF. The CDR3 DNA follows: TGTGCCAGCAGCCGTGACTTGGGCACTGAAGCTTTCTTT.

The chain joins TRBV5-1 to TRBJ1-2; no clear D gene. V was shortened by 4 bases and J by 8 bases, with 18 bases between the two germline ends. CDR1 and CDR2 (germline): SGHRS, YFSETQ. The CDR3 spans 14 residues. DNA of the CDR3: TGCGCCAGCAGCCCCTCTCGAAGATTAGAAGGCTACACCTTC. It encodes CASSPSRRLEGYTF.

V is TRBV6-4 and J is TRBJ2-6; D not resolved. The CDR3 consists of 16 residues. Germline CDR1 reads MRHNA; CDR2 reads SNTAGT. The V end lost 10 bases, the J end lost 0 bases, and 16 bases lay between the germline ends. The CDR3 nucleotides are TGTGCCACCTCCTCGGGTCTACCCTCTGGGGCCAACGTCCTGACTTTC. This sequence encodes CATSSGLPSGANVLTF.

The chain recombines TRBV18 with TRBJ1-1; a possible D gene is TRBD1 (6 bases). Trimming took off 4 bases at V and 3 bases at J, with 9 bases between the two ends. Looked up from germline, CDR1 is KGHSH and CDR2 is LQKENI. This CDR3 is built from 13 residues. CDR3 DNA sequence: TGTGCCAGCTCACTCCGACAGGACACTGAAGCTTTCTTT. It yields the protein CASSLRQDTEAFF.

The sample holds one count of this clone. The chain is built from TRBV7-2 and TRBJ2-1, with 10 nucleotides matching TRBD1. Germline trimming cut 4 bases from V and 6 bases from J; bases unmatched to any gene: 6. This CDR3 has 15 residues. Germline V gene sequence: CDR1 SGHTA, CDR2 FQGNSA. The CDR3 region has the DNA TGTGCCAGCAGCTCCCGACAGGGGGCGTTCAATGAGCAGTTCTTC. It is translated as CASSSRQGAFNEQFF. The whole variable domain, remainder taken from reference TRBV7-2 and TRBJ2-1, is GAGVSQSPSNKVTEKGKDVELRCDPISGHTALYWYRQSLGQGLEFLIYFQGNSAPDKSGLPSDRFSAERTGGSVSTLTIQRTQQEDSAVYLCASSSRQGAFNEQFFGPGTRLTVL.

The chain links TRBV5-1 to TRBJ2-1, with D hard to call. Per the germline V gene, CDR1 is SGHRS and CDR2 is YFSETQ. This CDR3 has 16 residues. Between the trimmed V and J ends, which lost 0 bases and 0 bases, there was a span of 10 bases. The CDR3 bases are TGCGCCAGCAGCTTGGGACATGAGAGCTCCTACAATGAGCAGTTCTTC. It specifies CASSLGHESSYNEQFF.

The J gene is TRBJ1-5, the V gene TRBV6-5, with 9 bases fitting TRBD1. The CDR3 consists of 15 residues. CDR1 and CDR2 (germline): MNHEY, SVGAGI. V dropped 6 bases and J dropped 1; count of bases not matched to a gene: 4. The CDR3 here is CASRDRGGSNQPQHF. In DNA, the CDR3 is TGTGCCAGCAGGGACAGGGGCGGGAGCAATCAGCCCCAGCATTTT.

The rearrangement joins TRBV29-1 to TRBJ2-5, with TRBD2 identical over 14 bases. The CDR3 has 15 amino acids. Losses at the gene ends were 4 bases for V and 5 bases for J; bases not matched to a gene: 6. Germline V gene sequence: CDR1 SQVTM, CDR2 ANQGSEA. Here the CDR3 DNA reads TGCAGCGTTGCTGGGACTAGCGGGAGTGGTGAGACCCAGTACTTC. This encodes CSVAGTSGSGETQYF.

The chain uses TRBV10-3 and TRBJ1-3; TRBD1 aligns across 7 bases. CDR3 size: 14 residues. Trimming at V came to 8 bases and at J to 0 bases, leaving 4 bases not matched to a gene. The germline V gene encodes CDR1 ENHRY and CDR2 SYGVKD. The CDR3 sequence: CAIGTVNSGNTIYF. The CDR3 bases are TGTGCCATCGGGACAGTTAACTCTGGAAACACCATATATTTT.

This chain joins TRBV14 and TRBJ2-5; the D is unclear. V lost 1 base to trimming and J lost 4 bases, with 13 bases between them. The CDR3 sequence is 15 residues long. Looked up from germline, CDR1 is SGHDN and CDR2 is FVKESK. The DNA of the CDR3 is TGTGCCAGCAGCCAAGTGGCCCCTCCAGGAGAGACCCAGTACTTC. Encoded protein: CASSQVAPPGETQYF. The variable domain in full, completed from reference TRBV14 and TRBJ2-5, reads EAGVTQFPSHSVIEKGQTVTLRCDPISGHDNLYWYRRVMGKEIKFLLHFVKESKQDESGMPNNRFLAERTGGTYSTLKVQPAELEDSGVYFCASSQVAPPGETQYFGPGTRLLVL.

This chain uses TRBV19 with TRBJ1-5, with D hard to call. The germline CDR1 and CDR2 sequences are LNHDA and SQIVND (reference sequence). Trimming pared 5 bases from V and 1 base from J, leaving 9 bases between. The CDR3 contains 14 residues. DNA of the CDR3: TGTGCCAGTAGTTTAGGGAGAAGCAATCAGCCCCAGCATTTT. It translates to CASSLGRSNQPQHF.

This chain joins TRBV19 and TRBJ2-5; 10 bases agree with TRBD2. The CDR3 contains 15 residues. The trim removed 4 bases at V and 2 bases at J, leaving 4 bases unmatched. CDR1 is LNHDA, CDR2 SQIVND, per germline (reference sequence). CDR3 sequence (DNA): TGTGCCAGTAGTACTGGACTAGCGGTACAAGAGACCCAGTACTTC. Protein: CASSTGLAVQETQYF.

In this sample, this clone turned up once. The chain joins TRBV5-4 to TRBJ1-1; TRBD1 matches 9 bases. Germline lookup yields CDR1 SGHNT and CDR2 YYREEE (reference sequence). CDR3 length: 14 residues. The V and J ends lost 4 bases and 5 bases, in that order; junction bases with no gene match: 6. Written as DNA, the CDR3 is TGTGCCAGCAGCCTTGACAGGGGGTGGACTGAAGCTTTCTTT. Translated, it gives CASSLDRGWTEAFF. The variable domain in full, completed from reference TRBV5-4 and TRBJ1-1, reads ETGVTQSPTHLIKTRGQQVTLRCSSQSGHNTVSWYQQALGQGPQFIFQYYREEENGRGNFPPRFSGLQFPNYSSELNVNALELDDSALYLCASSLDRGWTEAFFGQGTRLTVV.

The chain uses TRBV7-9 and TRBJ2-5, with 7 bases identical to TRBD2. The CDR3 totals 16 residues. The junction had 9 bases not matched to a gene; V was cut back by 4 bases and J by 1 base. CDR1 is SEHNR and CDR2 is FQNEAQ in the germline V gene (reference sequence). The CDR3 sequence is CASSSPLADVQETQYF. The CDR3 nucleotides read TGTGCCAGCAGCTCCCCCCTAGCGGACGTCCAAGAGACCCAGTACTTC.

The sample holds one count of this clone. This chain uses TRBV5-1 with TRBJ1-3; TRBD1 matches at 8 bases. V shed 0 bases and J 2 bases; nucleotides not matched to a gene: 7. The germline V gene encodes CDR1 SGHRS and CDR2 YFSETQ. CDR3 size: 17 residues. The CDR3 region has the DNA TGCGCCAGCAGCTTGGGGGTCAGGGGGCCCACTGGAAACACCATATATTTT. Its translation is CASSLGVRGPTGNTIYF.

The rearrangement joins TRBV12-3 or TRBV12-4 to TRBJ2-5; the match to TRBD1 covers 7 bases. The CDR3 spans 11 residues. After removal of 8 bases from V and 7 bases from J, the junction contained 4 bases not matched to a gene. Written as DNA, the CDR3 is TGTGCCAGCGGGCAGGGGGTGACCCAGTACTTC. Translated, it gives CASGQGVTQYF.